This TCR beta chain was observed in a study of beta chain features in type 1 diabetes (dated by TCRdb to between 2018 and 2020). The study in broad terms: No differences in mean age, gender distribution, total cell number or subset yield were found between patients and healthy donors. Across all samples, 90 million to 130 million sorted cells were examined, and cell number per subset correlated strongly with RNA yield. In the study, recently diagnosed type 1 diabetes patients and matched healthy donors were compared on the TCRB repertoires of their sorted circulating CD4+ T cell subsets. Naive and central memory subsets were obtained from all 28 donors, but regulatory and stem cell-like memory subsets were isolated from only 8 patients and roughly 8 healthy donors. On the study overall, not on this receptor specifically: Patients with type 1 diabetes made fewer insertions and deleted more nucleotides at VDJ recombination sites, implying thymic rearrangement abnormalities. Naive, central memory and regulatory TCRB repertoires appeared more similar among patients than among healthy donors. Shorter templates might be favored by PCR, yet because patient and control samples were amplified and corrected together, any such skew would affect both groups equally. Only small numbers of individuals were included in the HLA sub-analyses, which left unresolved whether HLA type had any influence on TCRB rearrangement. A moderate but significant shortening of TCRB CDR3 length was observed in type 1 diabetes patients in all four CD4+ subsets. Because cDNA was sequenced instead of genomic DNA, activated cells with high expression could be over-represented, although the groups did not differ in activation or CD3 levels.

The entire isolated RNA was reverse transcribed using the High Capacity cDNA Reverse Transcription Kit, and thus expressed TCRB transcripts were sequenced. Deep immunoSEQ sequencing was applied to naive, central memory and regulatory T cell samples, giving an average of around 3.4 million total reads per sample. Sorted cells were lysed in RLT buffer and RNA was extracted with DNase-treated RNeasy Micro or Mini kits, depending on cell number. Each cell subset was processed on its own to prevent cross-contamination, while patient and healthy donor samples were processed together. TCRB sequences were amplified from cDNA with the immunoSEQ multiplex PCR, producing 87-bp fragments spanning the CDR3 region. Sequencing of the amplicons was performed on the Illumina HiSeq platform. In the authors' own workflow: PCR bias was computationally corrected using synthetic template baselines, reads within Hamming distance 2 were collapsed, and singletons that could not be merged were discarded. Reads were aligned against IMGT to assign V, D and J genes, CDR3 length and insertions or deletions at six rearrangement sites. Clonotype counts were normalized to sorted cell number within each subset before computing true diversity and Gini coefficients with the tcR R package. Repertoire sharing was quantified using the overlap coefficient calculated on TCRB nucleotide sequences. Out-of-frame TCRB sequences from naive cells were analyzed to stand in for the pre-selection repertoire. TCRdb took over this immuneACCESS table, retaining in-frame rearrangements with V and J assigned. Such tables are incomplete; in checked studies, under half of the missing clones stem from an unresolved V gene, and the remainder is unexplained. V, J and clone size are those of that table, while D and trimming were read from the DNA. The sample table records under 550,000 clones; 9.5% to 12% of these occur just once. The ten biggest clones cover about 0.045% of the sample.

With respect to this clone: It lacks a known antigen. One base away there is no much larger clone; base qualities are not given.

Taken from cysteine to valine, the CDR3 has 13 residues. The CDR3 DNA has 39 bases and is translated from base 1. V is pared back by 8 bases and J by 6 bases, with 17 bases lying between the germline termini. From a lookup of the germline V gene, CDR1 and CDR2 are MNHEY and SVGAGI. A single peripheral blood draw of 90 to 150 mL on average was collected from each donor into heparinised tubes. A BD FACSAria II was used to sort naive, central memory, regulatory and stem cell-like memory CD4+ T cells with a panel that included CD45RO, CCR7, CD25, CD127, CD95 and CD27. Purity was above 95% for every sorted population. PBMCs were isolated immediately by Lymphoprep density gradient centrifugation and stained directly without culture. So that batch effects would be minimized, each experiment stained and sorted samples in pairs, pairing one healthy donor with one patient.

The sequence links TRBV6-5 to TRBJ2-7; a weak D assignment points to TRBD2 (5 bases agree). Sequencing was performed on naive CD4+ T cells from blood. This specimen's cell subset or site label, per the study, means: true naive CD4+ T cells. The sequence came from a woman younger than 35 in good health. The CDR3 sequence is CASHDGVFGEQYV. The bases read TGTGCCAGCCACGACGGGGTCTTTGGCGAGCAGTACGTC.